One sample yielded the 15 T cell receptor beta chains listed below, sequenced in a study of long-term antiretroviral therapy in people with HIV. Version v3.0 of the immunoSEQ assay ran at survey level. The assay was immunoSEQ multiplex PCR, and TCRdb's table has in-frame clones only and misses some. The data show about 32,000 clones, 70% to 90% seen once. Specimen: unsorted PBMCs, collected 2.2 years after starting antiretroviral therapy. These receptors all come from a man aged 18 to 30 with HIV.

The genes are TRBV6-4 and TRBJ2-1, with 8 bases identical to TRBD2. V shed 5 bases and J 8 bases; nucleotides not matched to a gene: 8. Germline values: CDR1 MRHNA, CDR2 SNTAGT. The CDR3 consists of 14 residues. CDR3 nucleotide sequence: TGTGCCAGCAGTACTAGCGGAGCCCGCGATGAGCAGTTCTTC. It is translated as CASSTSGARDEQFF.

V and J are TRBV11-2 and TRBJ1-1; TRBD1 is a possible D gene (6 bases). Trimming left V 2 bases short and J 1 base short, with 8 bases between. CDR3 length: 14 residues. In germline, CDR1 is SGHAT, CDR2 FQNNGV. The CDR3 nucleotides read TGTGCCAGCAGCTTAATGGGACAGAACACTGAAGCTTTCTTT. Translation: CASSLMGQNTEAFF.

The rearrangement joins TRBV4-2 to TRBJ1-5; D remains ambiguous. Germline assignment: CDR1 LGHNA and CDR2 YNFKEQ. The CDR3 covers 14 residues. With 4 bases removed from V and 0 bases from J, the gap between germline ends came to 7 bases. As DNA, the CDR3 is TGTGCCAGCAGCCTACGTAGTAGCAATCAGCCCCAGCATTTT. It yields the protein CASSLRSSNQPQHF.

This clone was seen once. V and J are TRBV6-5 and TRBJ2-2; tentative D call: TRBD1 (5 bases). Germline CDR1 is MNHEY and CDR2 is SVGAGI. The CDR3 length is 16 residues. Trimming pared 0 bases from V and 0 bases from J, leaving 8 bases between. CDR3 in amino acids: CASSYSTATNTGELFF. CDR3 in DNA: TGTGCCAGCAGTTACTCGACAGCGACGAACACCGGGGAGCTGTTTTTT.

The chain links TRBV7-6 to TRBJ2-5; D possibly corresponds to TRBD1 (6 bases). V was cut by 3 bases and J by 5 bases, with 19 bases left in between. Germline lookup yields CDR1 SGHVS and CDR2 FNYEAQ. CDR3 size: 16 residues. The CDR3 sequence is CASSFFTQGRIETQYF. The DNA for the CDR3 is TGTGCCAGCAGCTTTTTCACCCAGGGGAGAATCGAGACCCAGTACTTC.

The chain recombines TRBV15 with TRBJ2-1; 16 positions match TRBD2. Unmatched junction bases numbered 4, after V lost 8 bases and J lost 0 bases. CDR3 length: 17 amino acids. In germline, CDR1 is LNHNV, CDR2 YYDKDF (reference sequence). The CDR3 region is CATQGLAGGSSYNEQFF. Here the CDR3 DNA reads TGTGCCACCCAGGGACTAGCGGGGGGGAGCTCCTACAATGAGCAGTTCTTC.

This clone was counted a few times. This chain uses TRBV2 with TRBJ1-5; possible D gene TRBD1, 6 bases. The V gene's germline CDR1 is SNHLY and CDR2 FYNNEI. V was trimmed by 6 bases and J by 5 bases, leaving 11 bases between them. The CDR3 totals 13 residues. CDR3 sequence (DNA): TGTGCCAGCAGCGTACAGGGTGATCAGCCCCAGCATTTT. It translates to CASSVQGDQPQHF.

The V gene is TRBV2, the J gene TRBJ2-7, with 7 bases identical to TRBD2. Germline values: CDR1 SNHLY, CDR2 FYNNEI. V was clipped by 6 bases and J by 4 bases; unmatched bases: 9. The CDR3 totals 14 residues. CDR3 DNA sequence: TGTGCCAGCAGACAGACGGGAGGCAGTTACGAGCAGTACTTC. Encoded protein: CASRQTGGSYEQYF.

This clone is a singleton in its sample. The chain employs TRBV9 and TRBJ2-7; a weak D match, TRBD1 (6 bases). Trimming stripped 3 bases from V and 12 bases from J, with 13 bases between. Germline CDR1 is SGDLS and CDR2 is YYNGEE. The CDR3 consists of 11 residues. CDR3 loop: CASSGTRGMYF. The CDR3 DNA sequence: TGTGCCAGCAGCGGAACAAGGGGGATGTACTTC.

V gene TRBV10-3 combines with J gene TRBJ1-2; perhaps TRBD1 as D (5 bases). V lost 0 bases and J 3 bases, leaving 14 bases between the germline ends. This CDR3 spans 16 amino acids. Germline lookup yields CDR1 ENHRY and CDR2 SYGVKD. DNA for the CDR3: TGTGCCATCAGTGAGTCAGGGGCGGTGAGCGACTATGGCTACACCTTC. Encoded protein: CAISESGAVSDYGYTF.

This clone was picked up one time. V and J are TRBV6-1 and TRBJ2-7; D is perhaps TRBD1 or TRBD2 (5 bases each). This CDR3 is built from 17 residues. V shed 1 base and J shed 2 bases, with 18 bases lying between them. Germline CDR1 and CDR2: MNHNS and SASEGT. For the CDR3, the DNA is TGTGCCAGCAGTGAAGGCTGGGGGATAGCTTTCCCCTACGAGCAGTACTTC. This codes for CASSEGWGIAFPYEQYF.

This rearrangement joins TRBV4-3 to TRBJ1-1; tentatively, D is TRBD1 (5 bases). Germline-derived CDR1 and CDR2 are LGHNA and YSLEER. The ends were cut back, 0 bases at V and 3 bases at J, with 11 bases in the middle. This CDR3 has 15 residues. The CDR3 DNA sequence: TGCGCCAGCAGCCAAGATAATCAGGGATACACTGAAGCTTTCTTT. Protein sequence: CASSQDNQGYTEAFF.

This chain joins TRBV14 and TRBJ2-5; no reliable D call. Germline V gives CDR1 SGHDN, CDR2 FVKESK. V gave up 4 bases and J gave up 5 bases, with 11 bases separating them. There are 13 residues in the CDR3. DNA for the CDR3: TGTGCCAGCAGCCTTGGGGTGGGGGAGACCCAGTACTTC. Its translation: CASSLGVGETQYF.

This chain connects TRBV30 to TRBJ2-5; TRBD1 matches at 8 bases. The CDR3 contains 13 residues. V shed 5 bases and J 4 bases; nucleotides not matched to a gene: 6. Germline-derived CDR1 and CDR2 are GTSNPN and SVGIG (reference sequence). CDR3 nucleotides: TGTGCCTGGGGCCAGGGGGCAGTAGAGACCCAGTACTTC. As protein: CAWGQGAVETQYF.

The chain recombines TRBV5-1 with TRBJ2-5, with 8 bases identical to TRBD1. There are 14 residues in the CDR3. The junction had 2 bases not matched to a gene; V was cut back by 0 bases and J by 4 bases. CDR1 and CDR2 (germline): SGHRS, YFSETQ. This CDR3 is CASSLDGTGETQYF. CDR3 DNA: TGCGCCAGCAGCTTGGACGGGACAGGAGAGACCCAGTACTTC.